Below, 14 T cell receptor delta chains from the same sample are listed, as sequenced in a study of Vδ1+ human thymocytes. No antigen has been assigned to these receptors. Sequences come from RNA converted to cDNA by reverse transcription. Pooled V-gene forward primers with one constant-region reverse primer generated the CDR3 amplicons by multiplex PCR. TCRdb re-called the multiplex PCR reads through CATT. Among tens of thousands of delta-chain clones listed, roughly 16% were seen once. Overall study results and limits: Thymic TRG and TRD repertoires appeared highly polyclonal, with Gaussian CDR3 length distributions.

Material: Vdelta1+ gamma-delta thymocytes from the thymus. Subset indicated: FACS-sorted CD3+ TCRalphabeta- TCRVdelta1+ TCRVdelta2- thymocytes. These receptors originate from a girl under three years old who had congenital heart surgery.

The chain joins TRDV1 to TRDJ1; D possibly corresponds to TRDD3 (5 bases). V lost 3 bases, J lost 0 bases, and 17 bases lay in between. This CDR3 region has 17 residues. In germline, CDR1 is TSWWSYY, CDR2 QGS. CDR3 protein: CALGELSQLGYTDKLIF. The DNA for the CDR3 is TGTGCTCTTGGGGAGCTTTCGCAATTGGGGTACACCGATAAACTCATCTTT.

In its sample, this clone was seen a few times. The chain recombines TRDV1 with TRDJ1; 11 bases match TRDD3. Germline-derived CDR1 and CDR2 are TSWWSYY and QGS. The CDR3 length is 19 residues. V gave up 5 bases and J gave up 0 bases; unmatched junction bases: 14. CDR3 DNA sequence: TGTGCTCTTGGGCACTACGTTCCTGGGGGATACCCCTACACCGATAAACTCATCTTT. As protein: CALGHYVPGGYPYTDKLIF.

This clone came up a few times. This rearrangement joins TRDV1 to TRDJ1, with D maybe TRDD2 (5 bases). Trimming shortened V by 4 bases and J by 0 bases, and 15 bases separated the two germline ends. The CDR3 sequence is 16 residues long. CDR1 is TSWWSYY and CDR2 is QGS in the germline V gene. The CDR3 bases are TGTGCTCTTGGGGCCTCCCCTACGCTCGACACCGATAAACTCATCTTT. Amino acids: CALGASPTLDTDKLIF.

This clone has only a few counts. The chain uses TRDV1 and TRDJ1; the D gene is possibly TRDD3 (6 bases). Germline CDR1 reads TSWWSYY; CDR2 reads QGS. V was pared by 0 bases and J by 8 bases, with 28 bases between. The CDR3 is made up of 19 amino acids. CDR3 in DNA: TGTGCTCTTGGGGAACTAGTTCTTGGCTGGGGATCCCGTTTGGCCAAACTCATCTTT. Translating gives CALGELVLGWGSRLAKLIF.

V is TRDV1 and J is TRDJ1; D is uncertain. The CDR3 covers 13 residues. The germline V and J ends were trimmed by 2 bases and 4 bases, with 8 bases remaining between them. Germline assignment: CDR1 TSWWSYY and CDR2 QGS. The DNA for the CDR3 is TGTGCTCTTGGGGAAGGGACTAGCGATAAACTCATCTTT. It encodes CALGEGTSDKLIF.

This clone showed up just a few times. This sequence joins TRDV1 and TRDJ1; TRDD3 might be the D (8 bases). V was pared by 0 bases and J by 0 bases, with 23 bases between. Germline V lookup: CDR1 TSWWSYY, CDR2 QGS. CDR3 length: 20 amino acids. The CDR3 bases are TGTGCTCTTGGGGAACTCCGGCTTCCTAACTGGGGGTTTTACACCGATAAACTCATCTTT. Translating gives CALGELRLPNWGFYTDKLIF.

The genes are TRAV29/DV5 and TRDJ1; 11 bases map to TRDD3. This CDR3 is built from 20 residues. The trim removed 1 base at V and 2 bases at J, leaving 19 bases unmatched. CDR1 NSMFDY and CDR2 ISSIKDK come from the germline V gene. The CDR3 sequence: CAASTAGLSYWGIKTDKLIF. DNA for the CDR3: TGTGCAGCAAGCACCGCCGGGTTGTCGTACTGGGGGATAAAGACCGATAAACTCATCTTT.

This clone was picked up a small number of times. V and J are TRDV1 and TRDJ1; 12 nucleotides agree with TRDD3. With 4 bases clipped from V and 7 bases from J, the junction kept 22 bases outside the gene matches. Germline values: CDR1 TSWWSYY, CDR2 QGS. The CDR3 contains 20 residues. The DNA of the CDR3 is TGTGCTCTTGGGGTACCCGCTCCTACGCCTACTGGGGGATACATGGGTAAACTCATCTTT. As protein: CALGVPAPTPTGGYMGKLIF.

The V gene is TRDV1, the J gene TRDJ1, with 12 nucleotides matching TRDD3. The CDR3 is made up of 22 amino acids. CDR1 is TSWWSYY and CDR2 is QGS in the germline V gene. V shed 5 bases, J shed 3 bases, and the junction held 25 bases outside the gene matches. The CDR3 bases are TGTGCTCTTGGGCCATCTCATTTTACTTCTGGGGGATACGGGTTTCGGTCCGATAAACTCATCTTT. It codes for CALGPSHFTSGGYGFRSDKLIF.

This clone was counted only a few times. The chain has TRDV1 and TRDJ1, with TRDD3 matching over 11 bases. CDR3 length: 20 residues. V shed 3 bases and J 0 bases; nucleotides not matched to a gene: 15. Germline CDR1 TSWWSYY, CDR2 QGS. The CDR3 bases are TGTGCTCTTGGGGAGCCACCGCTACATGGGGGATACGCGGACACCGATAAACTCATCTTT. It encodes CALGEPPLHGGYADTDKLIF.

V is TRDV1 and J is TRDJ1, with D unresolved. This CDR3 has 17 amino acids. V was trimmed by 5 bases and J by 3 bases, leaving 22 bases between them. Per the germline V gene, CDR1 is TSWWSYY and CDR2 is QGS. CDR3 region: CALGNRISRTRPDKLIF. CDR3 nucleotides: TGTGCTCTTGGGAATCGAATTTCCCGTACCAGGCCCGATAAACTCATCTTT.

This rearrangement joins TRDV1 to TRDJ1; 12 positions agree with TRDD3. In germline, CDR1 is TSWWSYY, CDR2 QGS. Trimming cost V 8 bases and J 0 bases; bases outside gene matches: 13. CDR3 length equals 18 residues. The CDR3 protein is CALLLGDTSPQYTDKLIF. The CDR3 region has the DNA TGTGCTCTTCTACTGGGGGATACCTCTCCTCAGTACACCGATAAACTCATCTTT.

This clone was seen only a few times. This sequence joins TRDV1 and TRDJ1; TRDD3 aligns across 9 bases. Trimming removed 9 bases from V and 0 bases from J; junction bases left unmatched: 20. Germline V gives CDR1 TSWWSYY, CDR2 QGS. The CDR3 sequence is 19 residues long. The CDR3, as DNA: TGTGCTCTCCTTTCCGATCGAGTACTGGGGGAGAAGTACACCGATAAACTCATCTTT. Protein sequence: CALLSDRVLGEKYTDKLIF.

This clone was observed a handful of times. The V call is TRDV1, the J call TRDJ1; TRDD3 matches at 10 bases. The CDR3 sequence is 24 residues long. Germline-derived CDR1 and CDR2 are TSWWSYY and QGS. Losses at the gene ends were 4 bases for V and 0 bases for J; bases not matched to a gene: 29. The CDR3 coding sequence is TGTGCTCTTGGGGCCTCCTTCCTCAACCTGCCACTGGGGGATCCTTCCCCGTACACCGATAAACTCATCTTT. Protein: CALGASFLNLPLGDPSPYTDKLIF.